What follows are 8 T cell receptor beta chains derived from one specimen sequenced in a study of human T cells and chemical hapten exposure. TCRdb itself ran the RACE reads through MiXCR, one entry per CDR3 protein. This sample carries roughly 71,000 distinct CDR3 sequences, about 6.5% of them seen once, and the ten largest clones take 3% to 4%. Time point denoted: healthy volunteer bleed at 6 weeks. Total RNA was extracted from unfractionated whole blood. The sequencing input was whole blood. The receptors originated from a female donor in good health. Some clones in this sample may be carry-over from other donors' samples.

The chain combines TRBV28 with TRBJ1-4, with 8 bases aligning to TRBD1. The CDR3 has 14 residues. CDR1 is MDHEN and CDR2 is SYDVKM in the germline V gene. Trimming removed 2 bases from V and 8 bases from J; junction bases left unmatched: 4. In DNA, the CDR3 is TGTGCCAGCAGTTTACAGGGGGCAAGGGAAAAACTGTTTTTT. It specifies CASSLQGAREKLFF.

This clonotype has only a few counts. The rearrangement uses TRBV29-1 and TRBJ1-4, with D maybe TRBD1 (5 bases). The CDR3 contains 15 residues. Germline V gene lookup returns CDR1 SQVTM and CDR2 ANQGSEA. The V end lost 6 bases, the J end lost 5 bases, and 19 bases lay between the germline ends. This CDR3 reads CSVRRRGSGNEKLFF. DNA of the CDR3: TGCAGCGTCCGAAGGCGGGGGTCAGGGAATGAAAAACTGTTTTTT.

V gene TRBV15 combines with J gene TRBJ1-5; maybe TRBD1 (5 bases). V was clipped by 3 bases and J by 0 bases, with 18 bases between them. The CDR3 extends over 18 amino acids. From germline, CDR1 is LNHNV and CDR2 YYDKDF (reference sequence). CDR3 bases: TGTGCCACCAGCAGCACAGGCGGACAATTGTATAGCAATCAGCCCCAGCATTTT. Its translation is CATSSTGGQLYSNQPQHF.

CDR3 DNA: TGCGCCAGCAGCGAGGGGACCATCACAGATACGCAGTATTTT. Protein product: CASSEGTITDTQYF. J is TRBJ2-3 and V is TRBV5-1; D is possibly TRBD1 or TRBD2 (5 bases each). With 4 bases removed from V and 2 bases from J, the gap between germline ends came to 11 bases. This CDR3 has 14 amino acids. CDR1 is SGHRS and CDR2 is YFSETQ in the germline V gene.

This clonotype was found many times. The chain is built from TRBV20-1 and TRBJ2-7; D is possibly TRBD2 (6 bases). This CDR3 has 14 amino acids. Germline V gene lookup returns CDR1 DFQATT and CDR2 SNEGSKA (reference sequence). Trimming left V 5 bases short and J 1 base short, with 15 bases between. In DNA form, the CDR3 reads TGCAGTGCTGATGGAGGGTACAGATCCTACGAGCAGTACTTC. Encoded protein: CSADGGYRSYEQYF.

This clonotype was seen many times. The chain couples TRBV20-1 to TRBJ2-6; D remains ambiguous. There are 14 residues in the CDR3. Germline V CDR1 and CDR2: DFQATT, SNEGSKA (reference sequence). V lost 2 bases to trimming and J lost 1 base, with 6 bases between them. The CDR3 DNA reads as TGCAGTGCTAGAAGGCTTTCTGGGGCCAACGTCCTGACTTTC. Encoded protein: CSARRLSGANVLTF.

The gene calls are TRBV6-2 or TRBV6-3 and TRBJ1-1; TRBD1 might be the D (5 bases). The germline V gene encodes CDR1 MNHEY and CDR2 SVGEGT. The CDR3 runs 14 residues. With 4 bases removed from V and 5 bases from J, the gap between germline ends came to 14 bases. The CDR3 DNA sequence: TGTGCCAGCAGTTTTTCAGGGAGGAGGACTGAAGCTTTCTTT. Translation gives CASSFSGRRTEAFF.

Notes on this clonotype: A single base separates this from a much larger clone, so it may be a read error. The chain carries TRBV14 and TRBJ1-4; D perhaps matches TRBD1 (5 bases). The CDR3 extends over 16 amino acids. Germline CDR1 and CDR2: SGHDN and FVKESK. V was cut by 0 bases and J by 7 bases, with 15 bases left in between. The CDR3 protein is CASSQDLPGTCEKLFF. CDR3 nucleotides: TGTGCCAGCAGCCAAGATCTGCCAGGGACGTGTGAAAAACTGTTTTTT.